This T cell receptor (beta chain) was documented in a study of blood T cell repertoires in COVID-19. Study as a whole: Samples representing acute and convalescent COVID-19 were sourced from the United States, Italy and Spain. T cells, B-cell-depleted T cells, or PBMCs supplied cDNA or gDNA.

The V gene lost 3 bases and the J gene lost 4 bases, with 12 bases spanning the gap. The CDR3 extends over 14 amino acids. CDR1 and CDR2 (germline): MNHEY, SMNVEV (reference sequence). Participants were placed into cohorts based on the clinical history they reported. Some clones are missing from TCRdb's copy, which holds only in-frame ones; the method was immunoSEQ multiplex PCR. This sample yields more than 300,000 clones, of which around 90% are seen a single time; roughly 1.2% belongs to the top ten. This sequence joins TRBV27 and TRBJ1-2, with no clear D. Sample: PBMCs or T cells enriched from blood (not recorded which). The sequence was collected from a woman under 30 who had recovered from COVID-19. CDR3 amino acids: CASSLEYSSYGYTF. The CDR3 nucleotides read TGTGCCAGCAGTTTGGAGTACTCCTCCTATGGCTACACCTTC.